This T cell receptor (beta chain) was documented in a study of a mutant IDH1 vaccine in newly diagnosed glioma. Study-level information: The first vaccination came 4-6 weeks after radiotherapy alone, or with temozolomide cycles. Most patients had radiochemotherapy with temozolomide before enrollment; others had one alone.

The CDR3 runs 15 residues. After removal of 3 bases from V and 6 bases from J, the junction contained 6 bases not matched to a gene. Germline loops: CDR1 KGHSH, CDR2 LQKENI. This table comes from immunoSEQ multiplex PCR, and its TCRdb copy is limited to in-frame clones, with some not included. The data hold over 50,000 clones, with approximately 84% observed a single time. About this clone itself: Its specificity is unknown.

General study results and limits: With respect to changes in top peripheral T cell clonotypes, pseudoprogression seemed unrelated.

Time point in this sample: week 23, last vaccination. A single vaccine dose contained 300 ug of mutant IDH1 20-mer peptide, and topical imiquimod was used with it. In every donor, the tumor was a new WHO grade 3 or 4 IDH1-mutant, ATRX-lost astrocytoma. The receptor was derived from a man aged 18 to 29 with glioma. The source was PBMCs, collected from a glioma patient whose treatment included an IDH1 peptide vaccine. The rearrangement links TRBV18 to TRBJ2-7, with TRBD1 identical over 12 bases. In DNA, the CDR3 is TGTGCCAGCTCACCCGTCGGGACAGGGGGCGTCGAGCAGTACTTC. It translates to CASSPVGTGGVEQYF.